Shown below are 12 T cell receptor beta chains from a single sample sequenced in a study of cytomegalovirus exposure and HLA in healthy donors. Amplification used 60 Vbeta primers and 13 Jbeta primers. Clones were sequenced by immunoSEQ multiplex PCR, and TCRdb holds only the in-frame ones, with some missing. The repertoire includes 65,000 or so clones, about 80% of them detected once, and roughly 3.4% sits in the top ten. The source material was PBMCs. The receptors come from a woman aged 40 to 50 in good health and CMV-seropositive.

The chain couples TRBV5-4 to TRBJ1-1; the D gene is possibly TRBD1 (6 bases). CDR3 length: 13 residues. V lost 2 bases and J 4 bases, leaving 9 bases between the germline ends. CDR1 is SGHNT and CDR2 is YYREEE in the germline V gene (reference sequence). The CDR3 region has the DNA TGTGCCAGCAGCTTTTTAGGGGGCACTGAAGCTTTCTTT. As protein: CASSFLGGTEAFF.

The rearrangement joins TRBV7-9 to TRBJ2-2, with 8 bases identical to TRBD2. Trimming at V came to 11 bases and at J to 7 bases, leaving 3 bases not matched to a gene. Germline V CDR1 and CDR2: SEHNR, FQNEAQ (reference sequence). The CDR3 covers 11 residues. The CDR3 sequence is CAGTSIGELFF. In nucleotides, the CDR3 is TGTGCCGGGACTAGTATCGGGGAGCTGTTTTTT. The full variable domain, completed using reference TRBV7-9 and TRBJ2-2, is DTGVSQNPRHKITKRGQNVTFRCDPISEHNRLYWYRQTLGQGPEFLTYFQNEAQLEKSRLLSDRFSAERPKGSFSTLEIQRTEQGDSAMYLCAGTSIGELFFGEGSRLTVL.

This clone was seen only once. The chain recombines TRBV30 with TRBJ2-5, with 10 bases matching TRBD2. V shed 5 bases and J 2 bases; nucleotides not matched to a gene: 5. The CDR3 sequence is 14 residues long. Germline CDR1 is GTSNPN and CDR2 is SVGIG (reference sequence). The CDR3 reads CAWAGLAIQETQYF. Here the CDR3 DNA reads TGTGCCTGGGCGGGACTAGCGATACAAGAGACCCAGTACTTC.

The CDR3 DNA sequence: TGTGCCAGCAGTTTTACCGGGACTTATTCACCCCTCCACTTT. Translating gives CASSFTGTYSPLHF. V usage is TRBV6-1 and J usage is TRBJ1-6, with D maybe TRBD1 (5 bases). CDR3 size: 14 residues. The germline V gene has CDR1 MNHNS and CDR2 SASEGT. Trimming pared 5 bases from V and 8 bases from J, leaving 13 bases between.

The CDR3 region is CASGLVLGGQGRTKNIQYF. The DNA of the CDR3 is TGTGCTAGTGGTTTGGTACTAGGTGGACAGGGAAGGACCAAAAACATTCAGTACTTC. The V and J genes are TRBV12-5 and TRBJ2-4, with TRBD1 matching over 8 bases. The V and J ends lost 0 bases and 2 bases, in that order; junction bases with no gene match: 12. The CDR3 covers 19 residues. Germline V CDR1 and CDR2: LGHNT, FRNRAP.

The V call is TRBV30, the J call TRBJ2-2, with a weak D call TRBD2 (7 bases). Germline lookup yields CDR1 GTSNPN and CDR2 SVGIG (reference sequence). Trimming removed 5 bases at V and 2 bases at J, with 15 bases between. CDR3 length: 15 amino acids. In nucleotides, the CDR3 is TGTGCCTGGTCTAGGGGGGGGACAAACACCGGGGAGCTGTTTTTT. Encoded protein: CAWSRGGTNTGELFF.

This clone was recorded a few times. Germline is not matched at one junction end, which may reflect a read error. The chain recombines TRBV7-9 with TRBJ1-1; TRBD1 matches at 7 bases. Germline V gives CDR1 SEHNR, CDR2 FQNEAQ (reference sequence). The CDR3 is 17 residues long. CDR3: CSSSLVQGGGGTGEAFF. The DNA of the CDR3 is TGTTCCAGCAGCTTAGTTCAGGGGGGTGGGGGTACGGGTGAAGCTTTCTTT.

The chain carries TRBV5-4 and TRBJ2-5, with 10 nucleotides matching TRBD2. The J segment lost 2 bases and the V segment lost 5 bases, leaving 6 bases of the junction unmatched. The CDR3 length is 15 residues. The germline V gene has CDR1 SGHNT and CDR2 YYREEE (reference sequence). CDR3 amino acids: CASRYRTSGQETQYF. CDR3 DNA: TGTGCCAGCAGATATCGGACTAGCGGACAAGAGACCCAGTACTTC.

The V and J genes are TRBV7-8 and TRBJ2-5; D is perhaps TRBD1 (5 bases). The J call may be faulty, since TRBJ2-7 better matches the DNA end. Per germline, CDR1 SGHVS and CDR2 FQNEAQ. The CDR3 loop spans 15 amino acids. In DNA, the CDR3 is TGTGCCAGCAGCCCCCCCCAAAGGGGAACGGACGAGCAGTACTTC. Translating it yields CASSPPQRGTDEQYF.

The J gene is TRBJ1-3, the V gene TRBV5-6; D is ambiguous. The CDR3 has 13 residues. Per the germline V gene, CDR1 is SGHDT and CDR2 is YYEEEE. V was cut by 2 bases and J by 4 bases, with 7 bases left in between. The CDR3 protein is CASSLYGGNTIYF. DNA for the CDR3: TGTGCCAGCAGCTTATACGGGGGAAACACCATATATTTT.

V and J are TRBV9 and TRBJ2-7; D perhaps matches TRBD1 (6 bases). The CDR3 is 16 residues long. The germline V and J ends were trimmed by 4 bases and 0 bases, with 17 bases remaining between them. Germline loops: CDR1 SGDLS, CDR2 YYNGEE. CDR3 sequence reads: CASSPPPGHSSYEQYF. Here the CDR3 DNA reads TGTGCCAGCAGCCCTCCCCCGGGACACAGCTCCTACGAGCAGTACTTC.

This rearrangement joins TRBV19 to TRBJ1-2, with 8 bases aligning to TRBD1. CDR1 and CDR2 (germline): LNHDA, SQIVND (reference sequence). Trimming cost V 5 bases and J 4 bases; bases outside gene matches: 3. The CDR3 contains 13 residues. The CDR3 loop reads CASSFGQGYGYTF. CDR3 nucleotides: TGTGCCAGTAGTTTCGGACAGGGCTATGGCTACACCTTC.